A single sample is the source of the 24 T cell receptor beta chains below, sequenced in a study of cytomegalovirus exposure and HLA in healthy donors. In the PCR, 60 Vbeta and 13 Jbeta primers were used. TCRdb keeps only in-frame clones here, not all; method: immunoSEQ multiplex PCR. Of 150,000 to 200,000 clones in the sample, less than 85% are singletons; the top ten hold 4.5% to 5.5%. The sample was PBMCs. These receptors came from a man aged 18 to 35 in good health and CMV-seronegative.

This CDR3 is CASSSQTGTARPQHF. For the CDR3, the DNA is TGCGCCAGCAGCTCACAAACCGGGACAGCAAGGCCCCAGCATTTT. V and J are TRBV4-1 and TRBJ1-5; 7 nucleotides line up with TRBD1. Trimming cost V 5 bases and J 9 bases; bases outside gene matches: 13. The CDR3 totals 15 residues. Germline CDR1 reads MGHRA; CDR2 reads YSYEKL.

The chain combines TRBV5-1 with TRBJ2-3, with TRBD2 as a possible D gene (6 bases). V was trimmed by 4 bases and J by 3 bases, leaving 15 bases between them. Germline V gene lookup returns CDR1 SGHRS and CDR2 YFSETQ. CDR3 size: 15 residues. The CDR3 nucleotides are TGCGCCAGCAGCCTGACTTTCCGGGAGACAGATACGCAGTATTTT. This gives the protein CASSLTFRETDTQYF.

This chain connects TRBV25-1 to TRBJ2-7; TRBD1 matches at 9 bases. V dropped 6 bases and J dropped 2; count of bases not matched to a gene: 5. The CDR3 sequence is 14 residues long. Germline loops: CDR1 MGHDK, CDR2 SYGVNS. The CDR3 sequence: CASRAGTGTYEQYF. Written as DNA, the CDR3 is TGTGCCAGCAGGGCCGGGACAGGGACCTACGAGCAGTACTTC.

V and J are TRBV27 and TRBJ1-2; D gene unclear. V lost 8 bases to trimming and J lost 5 bases, with 18 bases between them. Germline assignment: CDR1 MNHEY and CDR2 SMNVEV (reference sequence). The CDR3 totals 14 residues. CDR3 sequence: CASRRGGRLYGYTF. CDR3 DNA sequence: TGTGCCAGCCGTCGAGGTGGCAGACTTTATGGCTACACCTTC.

The chain couples TRBV5-1 to TRBJ2-3; D might be TRBD1 (5 bases). This CDR3 is 16 amino acids long. From germline, CDR1 is SGHRS and CDR2 YFSETQ. Trimming stripped 0 bases from V and 4 bases from J, with 15 bases between. As DNA, the CDR3 is TGCGCCAGCAGCTTGGCAAGGGGAAATCAGGCAGATACGCAGTATTTT. The encoded protein is CASSLARGNQADTQYF. Combining the CDR3 with reference TRBV5-1 and TRBJ2-3 gives the whole variable domain KAGVTQTPRYLIKTRGQQVTLSCSPISGHRSVSWYQQTPGQGLQFLFEYFSETQRNKGNFPGRFSGRQFSNSRSEMNVSTLELGDSALYLCASSLARGNQADTQYFGPGTRLTVL.

This clone has just one count. This chain connects TRBV6-1 to TRBJ1-5, with D possibly being TRBD1 (5 bases). Between the trimmed V and J ends, which lost 2 bases and 1 base, there was a span of 15 bases. This CDR3 contains 17 residues. The germline gives CDR1 MNHNS, CDR2 SASEGT. The CDR3 is CASSEKAPGSSNQPQHF. For the CDR3, the DNA is TGTGCCAGCAGTGAAAAAGCCCCAGGGTCAAGCAATCAGCCCCAGCATTTT.

The V call is TRBV30, the J call TRBJ2-6; 7 bases line up with TRBD1. There are 18 residues in the CDR3. CDR1 GTSNPN and CDR2 SVGIG come from the germline V gene (reference sequence). The V segment lost 3 bases and the J segment 4 bases; nucleotides outside the gene matches: 15. The CDR3 coding sequence is TGTGCCTGGAGGTCGTATCGGGACAGAGAGCGCGGGGCCAACGTCCTGACTTTC. It encodes CAWRSYRDRERGANVLTF.

The sample holds a few counts of this clone. The chain couples TRBV5-1 to TRBJ1-4; 8 bases match TRBD1. Unmatched junction bases numbered 5, after V lost 2 bases and J lost 8 bases. CDR1 is SGHRS, CDR2 YFSETQ, per germline. This CDR3 contains 14 residues. The CDR3 reads CASSFRGREEKLFF. The CDR3 nucleotides are TGCGCCAGCAGCTTCAGGGGGCGTGAGGAAAAACTGTTTTTT.

V is TRBV19 and J is TRBJ2-1; D is possibly TRBD2 (5 bases). The CDR3 spans 13 residues. The germline gives CDR1 LNHDA, CDR2 SQIVND (reference sequence). Between the trimmed V and J ends, which lost 1 base and 7 bases, there was a span of 8 bases. The CDR3 bases are TGTGCCAGTAGTATAGGGACTCTTAATGAGCAGTTCTTC. Amino acids: CASSIGTLNEQFF.

The chain employs TRBV7-2 and TRBJ2-1, with a possible D match to TRBD1 (5 bases). Germline V gives CDR1 SGHTA, CDR2 FQGNSA. V was cut by 1 base and J by 9 bases, with 13 bases left in between. The CDR3 totals 14 residues. In DNA form, the CDR3 reads TGTGCCAGCAGCTTAGTGGTAGGGGTCGGTGAGCAGTTCTTC. Translating gives CASSLVVGVGEQFF.

The rearrangement links TRBV7-6 to TRBJ1-2; D is undetermined. Deletions cut 1 base from V and 8 bases from J, with 17 bases between. The CDR3 covers 15 residues. The V gene's germline CDR1 is SGHVS and CDR2 FNYEAQ. CDR3 sequence (DNA): TGTGCCAGCAGCTTAGAGGGTGAGGGCGCGGAAGGCTACACCTTC. Translated, it gives CASSLEGEGAEGYTF.

The CDR3 loop reads CSVLYRSMGYTF. In nucleotides, the CDR3 is TGCAGCGTTCTATACAGATCTATGGGCTACACCTTC. The genes are TRBV29-1 and TRBJ1-2; the D is unclear. The CDR3 spans 12 residues. The germline V gene encodes CDR1 SQVTM and CDR2 ANQGSEA. Trimming left V 5 bases short and J 8 bases short, with 15 bases between.

Comments on this clone: Other nucleotide sequences in the sample specify the same CDR3. The chain has TRBV9 and TRBJ1-1; unclear D gene. The V gene lost 0 bases and the J gene lost 2 bases, with 8 bases spanning the gap. Germline lookup yields CDR1 SGDLS and CDR2 YYNGEE. CDR3 length equals 14 residues. In DNA, the CDR3 is TGTGCCAGCAGCGTAGTGCCAGAAAACACTGAAGCTTTCTTT. Its translation is CASSVVPENTEAFF.

With respect to this clone: The junction does not match germline at one end; this may be a read error. The rearrangement joins TRBV2 to TRBJ1-2, with D perhaps TRBD1 (5 bases). Germline assignment: CDR1 SNHLY and CDR2 FYNNEI. CDR3 length equals 11 residues. CDR3 in amino acids: CVSSDSYGYTF. The CDR3 bases are TGTGTCAGCAGTGACAGTTATGGCTACACCTTC.

J is TRBJ1-4 and V is TRBV6-6, with 8 nucleotides matching TRBD1. The CDR3 length is 15 residues. V shed 6 bases, J shed 4 bases, and the junction held 7 bases outside the gene matches. Germline CDR1 reads MNHNY; CDR2 reads SVGAGI (reference sequence). CDR3 DNA: TGTGCCAGCAGCTGGACGGGACAGGTTAATGAAAAACTGTTTTTT. Translated: CASSWTGQVNEKLFF.

The V gene is TRBV25-1, the J gene TRBJ1-6, with D tentatively TRBD1 (6 bases). Per germline, CDR1 MGHDK and CDR2 SYGVNS. Trimming left V 6 bases short and J 9 bases short, with 12 bases between. The CDR3 covers 13 residues. The CDR3 region is CASRGRGVSPLHF. CDR3 sequence (DNA): TGTGCCAGCAGAGGCAGGGGAGTTTCACCCCTCCACTTT.

The gene calls are TRBV5-1 and TRBJ2-3; D gene uncertain. The ends were cut back, 7 bases at V and 3 bases at J, with 9 bases in the middle. The CDR3 has 12 amino acids. Germline V gene lookup returns CDR1 SGHRS and CDR2 YFSETQ. The CDR3 here is CASALVTDTQYF. The DNA for the CDR3 is TGCGCCAGCGCGCTAGTAACAGATACGCAGTATTTT.

The chain combines TRBV27 with TRBJ1-2; TRBD1 agrees at 8 bases. The length of the CDR3 is 13 residues. Per germline, CDR1 MNHEY and CDR2 SMNVEV (reference sequence). Unmatched junction bases numbered 4, after V lost 5 bases and J lost 5 bases. CDR3 nucleotide sequence: TGTGCCAGCAGTGGACAGGGAGGATATGGCTACACCTTC. Translating gives CASSGQGGYGYTF.

The J gene is TRBJ2-7, the V gene TRBV11-2; no clear D. Germline assignment: CDR1 SGHAT and CDR2 FQNNGV. The germline V and J ends were trimmed by 3 bases and 2 bases, with 8 bases remaining between them. The CDR3 is 13 amino acids. In nucleotides, the CDR3 is TGTGCCAGCAGCTTGGGCGTTCCCTACGAGCAGTACTTC. Protein sequence: CASSLGVPYEQYF.

This chain links TRBV4-3 with TRBJ2-3; 7 nucleotides match TRBD1. CDR1 LGHNA and CDR2 YSLEER come from the germline V gene. The CDR3 covers 14 residues. V trimming: 4 bases; J trimming: 6 bases; junction bases outside the gene matches: 7. Written as DNA, the CDR3 is TGCGCCAGCAGCCCAGAACAGGGGTTCGATACGCAGTATTTT. It yields the protein CASSPEQGFDTQYF.

This sequence joins TRBV19 and TRBJ2-7, with D perhaps matching TRBD1 (6 bases). V lost 6 bases and J lost 3, with 9 bases in between. CDR3 length: 12 residues. Germline V CDR1 and CDR2: LNHDA, SQIVND (reference sequence). The CDR3 sequence is CASSTGFYEQYF. The CDR3 DNA is TGTGCCAGTAGCACAGGGTTCTACGAGCAGTACTTC. Based on the CDR3 plus reference TRBV19 and TRBJ2-7, the full variable domain is DGGITQSPKYLFRKEGQNVTLSCEQNLNHDAMYWYRQDPGQGLRLIYYSQIVNDFQKGDIAEGYSVSREKKESFPLTVTSAQKNPTAFYLCASSTGFYEQYFGPGTRLTVT.

The chain employs TRBV25-1 and TRBJ1-2, with 9 bases aligning to TRBD1. The CDR3 spans 15 residues. Unmatched junction bases numbered 6, after V lost 4 bases and J lost 3 bases. The germline CDR1 and CDR2 sequences are MGHDK and SYGVNS. CDR3 in amino acids: CASSGPGTGHYGYTF. The CDR3 nucleotides read TGTGCCAGCAGTGGCCCCGGGACAGGGCACTATGGCTACACCTTC.

The J gene is TRBJ1-2, the V gene TRBV4-1, with D hard to call. Looked up from germline, CDR1 is MGHRA and CDR2 is YSYEKL. Trimming cost V 2 bases and J 4 bases, with 17 bases left between them. The CDR3 is 16 residues long. This CDR3 is CASSQPTSGRAYGYTF. In nucleotides, the CDR3 is TGCGCCAGCAGCCAACCGACCAGCGGGCGCGCCTATGGCTACACCTTC.

This clone appeared once. This chain's CDR3 is CASNHQGAGQPQHF. CDR3 nucleotide sequence: TGTGCCAGCAACCATCAGGGGGCTGGTCAGCCCCAGCATTTT. The V gene is TRBV19, the J gene TRBJ1-5, with TRBD1 identical over 8 bases. The J segment lost 6 bases and the V segment lost 9 bases, leaving 10 bases of the junction unmatched. In germline, CDR1 is LNHDA, CDR2 SQIVND (reference sequence). The CDR3 is 14 residues long.